This T cell receptor (beta chain) was captured in a study of T cells expressing NK-cell markers. Overall study context: Seven donors tested HCMV-seropositive and one tested seronegative among the eight sequenced.

Broader study findings: The same clonotypes also predominated in the CD3+CD56-NKG2C+ fraction of a handful of donors.

Germline V CDR1 and CDR2: SGHRS, YFSETQ. The CDR3 consists of 17 residues. Notes on this clonotype: The antigen remains unidentified.

5'RACE template switching built TCR beta cDNA with unique molecular identifiers. Reprocessing the 5' RACE reads, TCRdb reports a single entry for every CDR3 protein and omits DNA. This sample's table reports some 190,000 distinct CDR3 sequences. Sequenced material: blood T cells: a sorted CD56 or NKG2C T cell subset, CD4+ or CD8+ T cells, or bulk PBMC T cells (not recorded which). The receptor's source is a man between 18 and 69 years old in good health. The genes are TRBV5-1 and TRBJ1-2. The CDR3 spells CASTPEGGLIANYGYTF. Variable domain in full (rest from reference TRBV5-1 and TRBJ1-2): KAGVTQTPRYLIKTRGQQVTLSCSPISGHRSVSWYQQTPGQGLQFLFEYFSETQRNKGNFPGRFSGRQFSNSRSEMNVSTLELGDSALYLCASTPEGGLIANYGYTFGSGTRLTVV.